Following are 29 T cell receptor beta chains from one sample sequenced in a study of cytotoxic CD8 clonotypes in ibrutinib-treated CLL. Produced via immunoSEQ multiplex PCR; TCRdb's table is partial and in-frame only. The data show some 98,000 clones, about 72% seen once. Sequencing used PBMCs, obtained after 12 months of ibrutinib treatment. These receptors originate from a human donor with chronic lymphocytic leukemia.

The CDR3 loop is CASSLKTSGGARETQYF. The CDR3, as DNA: TGTGCCAGCAGCTTGAAGACTAGCGGGGGGGCAAGAGAGACCCAGTACTTC. The chain uses TRBV7-6 and TRBJ2-5; 14 bases map to TRBD2. Unmatched junction bases numbered 7, after V lost 3 bases and J lost 4 bases. Germline assignment: CDR1 SGHVS and CDR2 FNYEAQ. This CDR3 spans 17 amino acids. Complete variable domain (other parts from reference TRBV7-6 and TRBJ2-5): GAGVSQSPRYKVTKRGQDVALRCDPISGHVSLYWYRQALGQGPEFLTYFNYEAQQDKSGLPNDRFSAERPEGSISTLTIQRTEQRDSAMYRCASSLKTSGGARETQYFGPGTRLLVL.

CDR3: CAWTPPTGSNQPQHF. DNA of the CDR3: TGTGCCTGGACCCCGCCGACGGGGAGCAATCAGCCCCAGCATTTT. The V call is TRBV30, the J call TRBJ1-5; D uncertain. This CDR3 is 15 amino acids long. From germline, CDR1 is GTSNPN and CDR2 SVGIG (reference sequence). Trimming removed 4 bases from V and 1 base from J, with 14 bases in between.

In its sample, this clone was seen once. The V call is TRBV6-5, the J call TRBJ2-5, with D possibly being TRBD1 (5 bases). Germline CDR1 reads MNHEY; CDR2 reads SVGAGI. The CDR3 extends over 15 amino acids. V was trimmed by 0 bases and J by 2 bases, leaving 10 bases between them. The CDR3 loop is CASSYSNRQQETQYF. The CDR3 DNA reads TGTGCCAGCAGTTACTCGAACCGACAGCAAGAGACCCAGTACTTC.

The CDR3 is CASSPAPGETQYF. For the CDR3, the DNA is TGCGCCAGCAGCCCTGCGCCCGGAGAGACCCAGTACTTC. The gene calls are TRBV5-1 and TRBJ2-5; no clear D. The ends were cut back, 4 bases at V and 4 bases at J, with 11 bases in the middle. The CDR3 extends over 13 amino acids. Germline V CDR1 and CDR2: SGHRS, YFSETQ.

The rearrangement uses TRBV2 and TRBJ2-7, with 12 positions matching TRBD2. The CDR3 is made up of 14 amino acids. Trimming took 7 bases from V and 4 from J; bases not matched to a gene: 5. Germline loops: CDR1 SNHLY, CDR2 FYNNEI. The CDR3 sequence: CASIPGLAGYEQYF. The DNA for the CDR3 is TGTGCCAGCATCCCGGGACTAGCGGGTTACGAGCAGTACTTC.

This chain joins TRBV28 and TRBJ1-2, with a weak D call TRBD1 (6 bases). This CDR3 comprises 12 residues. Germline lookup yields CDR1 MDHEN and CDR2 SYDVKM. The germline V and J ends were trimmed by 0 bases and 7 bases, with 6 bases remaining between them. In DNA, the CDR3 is TGTGCCAGCAGTTTATGGGACAGTGGCTACACCTTC. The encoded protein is CASSLWDSGYTF.

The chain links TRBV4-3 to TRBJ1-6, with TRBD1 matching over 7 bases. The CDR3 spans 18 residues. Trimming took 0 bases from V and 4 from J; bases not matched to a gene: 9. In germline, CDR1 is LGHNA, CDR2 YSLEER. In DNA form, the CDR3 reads TGCGCCAGCAGCCAAGAAAGCAGGGGGACCACTTATAATTCACCCCTCCACTTT. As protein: CASSQESRGTTYNSPLHF.

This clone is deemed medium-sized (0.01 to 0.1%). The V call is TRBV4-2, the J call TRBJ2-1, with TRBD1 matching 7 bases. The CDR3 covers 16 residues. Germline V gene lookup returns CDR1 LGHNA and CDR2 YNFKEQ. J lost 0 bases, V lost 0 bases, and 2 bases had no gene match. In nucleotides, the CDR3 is TGTGCCAGCAGCCAAGAGCCAGGGGGCTCCTACAATGAGCAGTTCTTC. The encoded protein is CASSQEPGGSYNEQFF.

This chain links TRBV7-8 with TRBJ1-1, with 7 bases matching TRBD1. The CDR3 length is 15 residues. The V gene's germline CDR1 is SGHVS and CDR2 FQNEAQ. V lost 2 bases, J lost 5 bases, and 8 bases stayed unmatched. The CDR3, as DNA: TGTGCCAGCAGCTTAACAGGGGTGAGGGGGACTGAAGCTTTCTTT. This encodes CASSLTGVRGTEAFF.

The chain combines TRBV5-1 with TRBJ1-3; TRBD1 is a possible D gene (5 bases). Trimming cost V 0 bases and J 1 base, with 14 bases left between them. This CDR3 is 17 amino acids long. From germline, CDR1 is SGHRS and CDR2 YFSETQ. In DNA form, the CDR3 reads TGCGCCAGCAGCTTGGAGGTTCTGGGACGTTCTGGAAACACCATATATTTT. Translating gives CASSLEVLGRSGNTIYF. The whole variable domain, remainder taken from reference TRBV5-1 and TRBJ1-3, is KAGVTQTPRYLIKTRGQQVTLSCSPISGHRSVSWYQQTPGQGLQFLFEYFSETQRNKGNFPGRFSGRQFSNSRSEMNVSTLELGDSALYLCASSLEVLGRSGNTIYFGEGSWLTVV.

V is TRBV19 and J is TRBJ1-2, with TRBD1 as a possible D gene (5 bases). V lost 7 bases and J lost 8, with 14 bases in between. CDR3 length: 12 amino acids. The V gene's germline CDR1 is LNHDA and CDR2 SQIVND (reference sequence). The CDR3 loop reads CASTLDRGGYTF. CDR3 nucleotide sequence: TGTGCCAGTACCCTCGACAGAGGGGGCTACACCTTC. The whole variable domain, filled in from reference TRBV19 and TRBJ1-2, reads DGGITQSPKYLFRKEGQNVTLSCEQNLNHDAMYWYRQDPGQGLRLIYYSQIVNDFQKGDIAEGYSVSREKKESFPLTVTSAQKNPTAFYLCASTLDRGGYTFGSGTRLTVV.

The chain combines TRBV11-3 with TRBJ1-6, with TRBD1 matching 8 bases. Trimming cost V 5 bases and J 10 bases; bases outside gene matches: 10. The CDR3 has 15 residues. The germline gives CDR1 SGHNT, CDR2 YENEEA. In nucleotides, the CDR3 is TGTGCCAGCAGCCCACGGACAGGGCAGGGATCACCCCTCCACTTT. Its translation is CASSPRTGQGSPLHF.

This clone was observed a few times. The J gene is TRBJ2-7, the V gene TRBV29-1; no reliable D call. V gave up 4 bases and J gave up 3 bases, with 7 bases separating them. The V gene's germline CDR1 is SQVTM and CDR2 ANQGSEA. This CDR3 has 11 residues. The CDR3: CSVVDRYEQYF. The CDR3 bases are TGCAGCGTTGTGGACCGCTACGAGCAGTACTTC.

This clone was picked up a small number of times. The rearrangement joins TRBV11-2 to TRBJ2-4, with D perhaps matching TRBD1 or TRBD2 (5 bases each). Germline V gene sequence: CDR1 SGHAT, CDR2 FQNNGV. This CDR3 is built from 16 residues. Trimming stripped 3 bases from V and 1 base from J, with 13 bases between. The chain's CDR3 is CASSLDTRGAKNIQYF. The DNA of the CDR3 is TGTGCCAGCAGCTTGGACACTCGAGGGGCCAAAAACATTCAGTACTTC.

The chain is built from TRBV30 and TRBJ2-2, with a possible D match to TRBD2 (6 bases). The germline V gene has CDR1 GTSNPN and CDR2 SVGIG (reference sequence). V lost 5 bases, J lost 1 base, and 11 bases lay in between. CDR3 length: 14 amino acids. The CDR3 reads CAWWRGKNTGELFF. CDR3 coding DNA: TGTGCCTGGTGGAGGGGAAAGAACACCGGGGAGCTGTTTTTT. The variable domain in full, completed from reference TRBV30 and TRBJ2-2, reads SQTIHQWPATLVQPVGSPLSLECTVEGTSNPNLYWYRQAAGRGLQLLFYSVGIGQISSEVPQNLSASRPQDRQFILSSKKLLLSDSGFYLCAWWRGKNTGELFFGEGSRLTVL.

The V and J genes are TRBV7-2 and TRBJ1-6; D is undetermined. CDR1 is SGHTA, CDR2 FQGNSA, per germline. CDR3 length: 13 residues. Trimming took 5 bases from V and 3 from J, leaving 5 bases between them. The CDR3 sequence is CASSPDYNSPLHF. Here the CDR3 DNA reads TGTGCCAGCAGCCCCGACTATAATTCACCCCTCCACTTT.

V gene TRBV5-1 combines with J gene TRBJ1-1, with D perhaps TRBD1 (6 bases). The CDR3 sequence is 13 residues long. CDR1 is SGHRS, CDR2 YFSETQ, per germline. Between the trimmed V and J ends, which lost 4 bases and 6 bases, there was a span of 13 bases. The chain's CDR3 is CASSQGTTSEAFF. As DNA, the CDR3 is TGCGCCAGCAGCCAGGGGACCACCTCTGAAGCTTTCTTT.

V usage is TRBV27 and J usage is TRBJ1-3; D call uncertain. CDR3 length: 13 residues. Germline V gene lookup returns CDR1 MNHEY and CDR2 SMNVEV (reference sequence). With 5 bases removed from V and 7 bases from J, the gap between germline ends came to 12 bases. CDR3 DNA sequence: TGTGCCAGCAGTAGATCGTTCGGGAACACCATATATTTT. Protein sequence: CASSRSFGNTIYF.

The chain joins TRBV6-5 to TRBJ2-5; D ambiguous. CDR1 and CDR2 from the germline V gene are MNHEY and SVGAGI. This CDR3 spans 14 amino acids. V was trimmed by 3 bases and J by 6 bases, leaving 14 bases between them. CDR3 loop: CASSYKADMQTQYF. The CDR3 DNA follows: TGTGCCAGCAGTTATAAGGCTGACATGCAGACCCAGTACTTC.

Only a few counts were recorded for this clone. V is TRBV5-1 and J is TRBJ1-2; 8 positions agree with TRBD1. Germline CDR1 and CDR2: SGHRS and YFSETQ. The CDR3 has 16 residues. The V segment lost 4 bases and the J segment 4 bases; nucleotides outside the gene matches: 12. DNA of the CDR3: TGCGCCAGCAGCCCGGACAGGGTGAGTGGAAGCTATGGCTACACCTTC. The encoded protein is CASSPDRVSGSYGYTF.

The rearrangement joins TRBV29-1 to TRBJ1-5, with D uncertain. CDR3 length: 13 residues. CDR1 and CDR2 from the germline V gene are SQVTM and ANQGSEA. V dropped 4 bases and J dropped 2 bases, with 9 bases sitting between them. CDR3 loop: CSVVSTGNQPQHF. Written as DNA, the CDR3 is TGCAGCGTTGTGTCTACGGGCAATCAGCCCCAGCATTTT.

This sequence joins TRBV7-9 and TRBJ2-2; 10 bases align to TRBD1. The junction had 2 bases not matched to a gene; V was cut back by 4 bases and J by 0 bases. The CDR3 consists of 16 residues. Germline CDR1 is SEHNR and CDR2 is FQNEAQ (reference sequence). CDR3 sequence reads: CASSSGQGTNTGELFF. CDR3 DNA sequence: TGTGCCAGCAGCTCGGGACAGGGGACGAACACCGGGGAGCTGTTTTTT. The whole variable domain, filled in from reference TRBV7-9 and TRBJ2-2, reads DTGVSQNPRHKITKRGQNVTFRCDPISEHNRLYWYRQTLGQGPEFLTYFQNEAQLEKSRLLSDRFSAERPKGSFSTLEIQRTEQGDSAMYLCASSSGQGTNTGELFFGEGSRLTVL.

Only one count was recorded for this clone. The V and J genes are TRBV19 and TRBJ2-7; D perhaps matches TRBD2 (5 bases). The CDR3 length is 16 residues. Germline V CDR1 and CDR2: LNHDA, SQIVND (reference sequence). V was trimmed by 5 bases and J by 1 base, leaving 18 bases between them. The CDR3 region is CASSPETSRGSYEQYF. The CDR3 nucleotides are TGTGCCAGTAGTCCAGAGACAAGTCGAGGGTCCTACGAGCAGTACTTC.

The CDR3: CASKEEWSTDTQYF. CDR3 nucleotides: TGTGCCAGTAAGGAGGAATGGTCGACAGATACGCAGTATTTT. V and J are TRBV19 and TRBJ2-3; tentative D call: TRBD2 (5 bases). There are 14 residues in the CDR3. Per germline, CDR1 LNHDA and CDR2 SQIVND (reference sequence). The V end lost 7 bases, the J end lost 3 bases, and 14 bases lay between the germline ends.

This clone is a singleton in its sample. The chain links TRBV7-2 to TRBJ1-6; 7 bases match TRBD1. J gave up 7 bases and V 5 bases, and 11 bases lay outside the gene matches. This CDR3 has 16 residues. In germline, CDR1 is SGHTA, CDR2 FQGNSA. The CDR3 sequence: CASSLNRGGRNSPLHF. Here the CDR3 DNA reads TGTGCCAGCAGCCTGAACAGGGGAGGAAGGAATTCACCCCTCCACTTT.

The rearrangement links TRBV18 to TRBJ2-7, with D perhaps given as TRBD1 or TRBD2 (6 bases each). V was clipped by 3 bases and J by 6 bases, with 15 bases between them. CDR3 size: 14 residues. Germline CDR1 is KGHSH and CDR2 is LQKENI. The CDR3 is CASSPAGGLSEQYF. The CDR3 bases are TGTGCCAGCTCACCGGCCGGGGGCCTCTCCGAGCAGTACTTC.

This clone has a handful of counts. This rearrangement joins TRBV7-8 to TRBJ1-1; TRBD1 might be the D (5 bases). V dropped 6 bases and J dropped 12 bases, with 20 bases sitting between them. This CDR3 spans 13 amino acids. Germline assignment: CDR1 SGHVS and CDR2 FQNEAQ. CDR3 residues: CASRRVTGDGTFF. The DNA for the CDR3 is TGTGCCAGCAGACGGGTCACAGGAGACGGGACTTTCTTT.

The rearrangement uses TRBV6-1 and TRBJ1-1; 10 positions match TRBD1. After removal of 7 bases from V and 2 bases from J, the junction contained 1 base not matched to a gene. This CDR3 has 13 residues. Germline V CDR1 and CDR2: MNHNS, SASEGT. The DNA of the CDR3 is TGTGCCAGCACGACAGGGGGCAACACTGAAGCTTTCTTT. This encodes CASTTGGNTEAFF.

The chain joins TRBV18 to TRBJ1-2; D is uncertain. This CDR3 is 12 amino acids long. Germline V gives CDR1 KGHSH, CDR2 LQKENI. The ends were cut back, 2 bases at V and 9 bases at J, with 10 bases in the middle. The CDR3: CASSPGEGSYTF. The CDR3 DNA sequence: TGTGCCAGCTCACCAGGGGAGGGAAGCTACACCTTC.